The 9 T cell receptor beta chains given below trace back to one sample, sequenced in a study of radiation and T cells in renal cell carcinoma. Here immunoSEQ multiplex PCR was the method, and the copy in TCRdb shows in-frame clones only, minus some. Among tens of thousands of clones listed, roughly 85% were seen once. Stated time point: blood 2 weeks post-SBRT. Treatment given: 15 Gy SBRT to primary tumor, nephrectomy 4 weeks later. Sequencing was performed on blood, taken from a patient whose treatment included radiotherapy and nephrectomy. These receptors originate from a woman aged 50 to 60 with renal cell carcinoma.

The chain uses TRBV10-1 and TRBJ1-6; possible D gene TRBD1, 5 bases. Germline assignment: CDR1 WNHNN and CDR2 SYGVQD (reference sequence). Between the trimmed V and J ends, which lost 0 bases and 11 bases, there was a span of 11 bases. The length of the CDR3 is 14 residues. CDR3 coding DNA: TGCGCCAGCAGTGAGTCTTTTACGGGGGCACCCCTCCACTTT. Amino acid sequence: CASSESFTGAPLHF.

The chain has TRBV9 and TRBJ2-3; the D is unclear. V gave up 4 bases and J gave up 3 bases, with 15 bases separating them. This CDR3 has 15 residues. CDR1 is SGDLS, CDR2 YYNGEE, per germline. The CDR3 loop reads CASSPLQGATDTQYF. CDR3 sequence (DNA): TGTGCCAGCAGCCCCCTTCAAGGAGCTACAGATACGCAGTATTTT.

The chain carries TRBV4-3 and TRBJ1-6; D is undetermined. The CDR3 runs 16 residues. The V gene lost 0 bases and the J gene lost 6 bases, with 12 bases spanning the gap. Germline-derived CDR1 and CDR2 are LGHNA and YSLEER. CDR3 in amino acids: CASSQERTPINSPLHF. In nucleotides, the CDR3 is TGCGCCAGCAGCCAAGAACGGACGCCAATTAATTCACCCCTCCACTTT.

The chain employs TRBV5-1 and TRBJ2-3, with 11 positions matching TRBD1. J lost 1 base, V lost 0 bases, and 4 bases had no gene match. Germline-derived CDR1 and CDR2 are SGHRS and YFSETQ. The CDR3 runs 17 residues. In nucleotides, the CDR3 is TGCGCCAGCAGCTTGGGGACAGGGGGCAAAGGCACAGATACGCAGTATTTT. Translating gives CASSLGTGGKGTDTQYF.

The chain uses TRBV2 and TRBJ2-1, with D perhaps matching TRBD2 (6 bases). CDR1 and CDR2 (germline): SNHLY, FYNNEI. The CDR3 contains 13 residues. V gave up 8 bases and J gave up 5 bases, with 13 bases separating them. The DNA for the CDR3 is TGTGCCAGCTTGACGGGGGAACACAATGAGCAGTTCTTC. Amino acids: CASLTGEHNEQFF.

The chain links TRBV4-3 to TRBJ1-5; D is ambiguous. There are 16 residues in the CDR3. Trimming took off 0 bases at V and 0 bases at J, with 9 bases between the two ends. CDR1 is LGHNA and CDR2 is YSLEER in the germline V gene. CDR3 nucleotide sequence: TGCGCCAGCAGCCAAGATCTGGGTGGTAGCAATCAGCCCCAGCATTTT. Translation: CASSQDLGGSNQPQHF.

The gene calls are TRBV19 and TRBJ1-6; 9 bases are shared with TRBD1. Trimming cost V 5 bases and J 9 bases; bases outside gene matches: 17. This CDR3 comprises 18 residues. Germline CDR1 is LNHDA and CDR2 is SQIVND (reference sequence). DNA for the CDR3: TGTGCCAGTAGTCCGGGACAGGGATTATCGCAGGGCAGTTCACCCCTCCACTTT. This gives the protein CASSPGQGLSQGSSPLHF.

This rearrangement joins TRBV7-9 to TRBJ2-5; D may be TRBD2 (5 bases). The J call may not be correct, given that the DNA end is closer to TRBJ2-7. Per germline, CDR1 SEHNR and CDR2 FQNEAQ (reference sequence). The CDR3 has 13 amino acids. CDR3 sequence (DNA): TGTGCCAGCAGCTTCGATACGGGGTACGAGCAGTACTTC. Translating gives CASSFDTGYEQYF.

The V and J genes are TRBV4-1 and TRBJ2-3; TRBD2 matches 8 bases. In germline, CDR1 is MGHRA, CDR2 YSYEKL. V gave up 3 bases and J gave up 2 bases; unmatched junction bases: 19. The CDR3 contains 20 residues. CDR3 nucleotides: TGCGCCAGCAGCCATAAGCCCATCGGGGAAATAGCGGGATCCACAGATACGCAGTATTTT. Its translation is CASSHKPIGEIAGSTDTQYF.